One sample yielded the 20 T cell receptor beta chains listed below, sequenced in a study of T-cell memory formation after mild COVID-19. One entry per CDR3 protein, called by TCRdb with MiXCR from the 5' RACE reads. The profile covers over 350,000 distinct CDR3 sequences, with about 15% appearing a single time and roughly 21% taken by the ten largest. The material sequenced was PBMCs or a T cell subset sorted from them (not recorded which). The receptors were sampled from a man between 18 and 29 years old who had mild COVID-19 (a few samples of this study predate the infection). Cell type and time point are not known.

This clonotype was detected only a few times. The chain combines TRBV7-2 with TRBJ2-1; 11 bases fit TRBD2. Germline CDR1 and CDR2: SGHTA and FQGNSA. Trimming cost V 1 base and J 3 bases; bases outside gene matches: 5. The CDR3 is 17 amino acids. Here the CDR3 DNA reads TGTGCCAGCAGCTTAGTGTCTAGCGGGGGGTTCTACAATGAGCAGTTCTTC. Encoded protein: CASSLVSSGGFYNEQFF.

The CDR3 region has the DNA TGTGCCAGCAGCTTGGGAAGCCCCGTGACAGGGGGAACCGGGGAGCTGTTTTTT. Its translation: CASSLGSPVTGGTGELFF. This chain links TRBV5-4 with TRBJ2-2; 9 bases are a match to TRBD1. CDR1 is SGHNT, CDR2 YYREEE, per germline (reference sequence). The junction had 11 bases not matched to a gene; V was cut back by 0 bases and J by 5 bases. The CDR3 consists of 18 residues. The variable domain in full, completed from reference TRBV5-4 and TRBJ2-2, reads ETGVTQSPTHLIKTRGQQVTLRCSSQSGHNTVSWYQQALGQGPQFIFQYYREEENGRGNFPPRFSGLQFPNYSSELNVNALELDDSALYLCASSLGSPVTGGTGELFFGEGSRLTVL.

The chain has TRBV7-2 and TRBJ2-1; a possible D gene is TRBD2 (6 bases). V lost 4 bases and J lost 8, with 15 bases in between. CDR3 length: 14 amino acids. Per the germline V gene, CDR1 is SGHTA and CDR2 is FQGNSA. In DNA form, the CDR3 reads TGTGCCAGCAGCTCTCCGGGACTGGCCTATGAGCAGTTCTTC. It codes for CASSSPGLAYEQFF.

The rearrangement joins TRBV7-9 to TRBJ1-2; 8 nucleotides agree with TRBD1. The CDR3 has 16 residues. Per germline, CDR1 SEHNR and CDR2 FQNEAQ (reference sequence). V lost 5 bases to trimming and J lost 0 bases; unmatched junction nucleotides: 8. The CDR3 bases are TGTGCCAGCAGCGGGTCAGGGGGCGCCGCTAACTATGGCTACACCTTC. Protein product: CASSGSGGAANYGYTF. The variable domain in full, completed from reference TRBV7-9 and TRBJ1-2, reads DTGVSQNPRHKITKRGQNVTFRCDPISEHNRLYWYRQTLGQGPEFLTYFQNEAQLEKSRLLSDRFSAERPKGSFSTLEIQRTEQGDSAMYLCASSGSGGAANYGYTFGSGTRLTVV.

CDR3 DNA sequence: TGCGCCAGCAGCTTCACAGCTAGGGCCAACGTCCTGACTTTC. Residues: CASSFTARANVLTF. The chain uses TRBV5-1 and TRBJ2-6, with D unresolved. The CDR3 consists of 14 residues. Germline loops: CDR1 SGHRS, CDR2 YFSETQ. V lost 2 bases, J lost 5 bases, and 8 bases lay in between.

This clonotype was recorded once. The gene calls are TRBV24-1 and TRBJ2-1, with 10 bases identical to TRBD2. In germline, CDR1 is KGHDR, CDR2 SFDVKD. J was trimmed by 5 bases and V by 6 bases; bases with no gene match: 0. CDR3 length: 13 amino acids. This chain's CDR3 is CATSLAGDNEQFF. The CDR3 nucleotides read TGTGCCACCAGTCTAGCGGGGGACAATGAGCAGTTCTTC.

This rearrangement joins TRBV6-5 to TRBJ1-5, with a weak D call TRBD1 (5 bases). The length of the CDR3 is 14 residues. From germline, CDR1 is MNHEY and CDR2 SVGAGI. The ends were cut back, 4 bases at V and 6 bases at J, with 13 bases in the middle. DNA of the CDR3: TGTGCCAGCAGTTCCTTGGGGCTAAGTCAGCCCCAGCATTTT. Translating it yields CASSSLGLSQPQHF.

V and J are TRBV7-9 and TRBJ2-1, with TRBD2 matching over 9 bases. The CDR3 consists of 15 residues. The ends lost 2 bases at V and 6 bases at J; junction bases unmatched: 5. Per germline, CDR1 SEHNR and CDR2 FQNEAQ (reference sequence). In DNA, the CDR3 is TGTGCCAGCAGCTTACGCGGGGGGGCCACCAATGAGCAGTTCTTC. Translation gives CASSLRGGATNEQFF.

This clonotype was recorded many times. This chain uses TRBV10-3 with TRBJ2-2; D is unresolved. Germline lookup yields CDR1 ENHRY and CDR2 SYGVKD. V was clipped by 5 bases and J by 4 bases, with 8 bases between them. The length of the CDR3 is 13 residues. The CDR3 DNA sequence: TGTGCCATCAGTACCGCCGCCACCGGGGAGCTGTTTTTT. Encoded protein: CAISTAATGELFF.

The chain has TRBV5-4 and TRBJ2-4; D is uncertain. Germline V gives CDR1 SGHNT, CDR2 YYREEE (reference sequence). Between the trimmed V and J ends, which lost 0 bases and 0 bases, there was a span of 10 bases. This CDR3 is 16 amino acids long. DNA of the CDR3: TGTGCCAGCAGCTTGGTCGGATTACTAGCCAAAAACATTCAGTACTTC. It translates to CASSLVGLLAKNIQYF.

CDR3 amino acids: CASSPRGSLAATYNEQFF. DNA for the CDR3: TGTGCCAGCTCACCAAGGGGATCACTAGCGGCTACCTACAATGAGCAGTTCTTC. The chain combines TRBV18 with TRBJ2-1, with 8 bases aligning to TRBD2. The germline gives CDR1 KGHSH, CDR2 LQKENI. The CDR3 runs to 18 residues. Trimming removed 2 bases from V and 2 bases from J; junction bases left unmatched: 11.

This clonotype came up a few times. The gene calls are TRBV12-3 or TRBV12-4 and TRBJ1-2; possibly TRBD1 for D (5 bases). CDR3 length equals 16 residues. Deletions cut 0 bases from V and 6 bases from J, with 17 bases between. CDR3 nucleotide sequence: TGTGCCAGCAGTTTAGCGTGGTCCGACCTAGGGGATGGCTACACCTTC. Residues: CASSLAWSDLGDGYTF.

This clonotype appeared a few times. The chain has TRBV4-1 and TRBJ2-7, with 9 bases identical to TRBD1. The CDR3 runs to 17 residues. The ends lost 4 bases at V and 6 bases at J; junction bases unmatched: 16. CDR1 and CDR2 (germline): MGHRA, YSYEKL. The CDR3 is CASSRTAQGAIMGEQYV. Here the CDR3 DNA reads TGCGCCAGCAGCCGAACCGCACAGGGGGCGATCATGGGCGAGCAGTACGTC.

The J gene is TRBJ2-3, the V gene TRBV3-2; the table's D gene call, TRBD2, was not cross checked with the DNA. TRBV3-2 is flagged as a pseudogene. The CDR3 is 14 residues long. DNA for the CDR3: TGTGCCAGCAGCCACGGGGGGCCGACAGATACGCAGTATTTT. Translating it yields CASSHGGPTDTQYF.

CDR3 bases: TGTGCCAGCGGCCCACACTATGGCTACACCTTC. Its translation: CASGPHYGYTF. This sequence joins TRBV5-4 and TRBJ1-2; D gene ambiguous. The CDR3 totals 11 residues. From germline, CDR1 is SGHNT and CDR2 YYREEE (reference sequence). V lost 7 bases to trimming and J lost 3 bases, with 7 bases between them.

This clonotype showed up just a few times. The chain links TRBV7-9 to TRBJ2-1; D uncertain. In germline, CDR1 is SEHNR, CDR2 FQNEAQ (reference sequence). V was clipped by 1 base and J by 5 bases, with 12 bases between them. The CDR3 extends over 15 amino acids. CDR3 region: CASSLGGSIHNEQFF. The CDR3 nucleotides are TGTGCCAGCAGCTTAGGGGGATCCATACACAATGAGCAGTTCTTC.

This clonotype was recorded a few times. The chain carries TRBV6-6 and TRBJ1-6; D unclear. The CDR3 length is 14 residues. The V end was cut by 2 bases, the J end by 5 bases, with 7 bases between. Germline assignment: CDR1 MNHNY and CDR2 SVGAGI (reference sequence). CDR3 residues: CASSYDRDNSPLHF. The CDR3 nucleotides are TGTGCCAGCAGTTACGATAGGGATAATTCACCCCTCCACTTT.

The chain combines TRBV12-3 or TRBV12-4 with TRBJ1-5; D is undetermined. This CDR3 has 13 residues. Trimming shortened V by 5 bases and J by 4 bases, and 9 bases separated the two germline ends. CDR3 sequence (DNA): TGTGCCAGCAGTACCGGGTGGAATCAGCCCCAGCATTTT. This encodes CASSTGWNQPQHF.

This clonotype came up a few times. The chain combines TRBV7-7 with TRBJ2-5, with D maybe TRBD1 (5 bases). The CDR3 is 17 amino acids. CDR1 and CDR2 (germline): SSHAT, FNYEAQ (reference sequence). V was pared by 8 bases and J by 5 bases, with 27 bases between. For the CDR3, the DNA is TGTGCCAGCTCCCCGAGGCCAGGGCACCCCGACGGTGAGACCCAGTACTTC. It codes for CASSPRPGHPDGETQYF.

The chain joins TRBV20-1 to TRBJ1-1; D is possibly TRBD1 (6 bases). Deletions cut 6 bases from V and 2 bases from J, with 13 bases between. Germline CDR1 DFQATT, CDR2 SNEGSKA (reference sequence). The CDR3 is 13 residues long. The CDR3 nucleotides read TGCAGTGCCAAGACAGGAGTTAACACTGAAGCTTTCTTT. It encodes CSAKTGVNTEAFF.